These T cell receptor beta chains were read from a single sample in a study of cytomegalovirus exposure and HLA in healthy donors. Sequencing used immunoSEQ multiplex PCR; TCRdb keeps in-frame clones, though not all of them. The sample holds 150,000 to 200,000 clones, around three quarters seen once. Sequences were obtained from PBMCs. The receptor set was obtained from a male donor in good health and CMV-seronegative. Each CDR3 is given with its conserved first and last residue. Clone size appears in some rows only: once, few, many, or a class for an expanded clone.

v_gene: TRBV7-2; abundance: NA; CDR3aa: CASSLWGGRPGNTIYF
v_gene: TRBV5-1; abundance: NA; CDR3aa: CASSLGTGAYNEQFF
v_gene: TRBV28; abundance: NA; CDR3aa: CASSPIGSGANVLTF
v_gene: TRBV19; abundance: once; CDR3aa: CASSIARAKQGSSYEQYF
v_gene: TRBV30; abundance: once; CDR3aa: CAFNRVLSGEGYTF
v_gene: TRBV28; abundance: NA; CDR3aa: CASSSGGEDTGELFF
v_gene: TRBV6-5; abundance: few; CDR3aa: CASSYSYSIGQPQHF
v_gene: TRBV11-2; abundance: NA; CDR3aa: CASSSMWGFLKGRGGYTF
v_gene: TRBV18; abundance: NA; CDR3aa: CASSPDRGSTNGYTF
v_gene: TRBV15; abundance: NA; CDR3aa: CATSRQEAYEQYF
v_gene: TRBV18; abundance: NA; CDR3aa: CASSGTGGNQPQHF
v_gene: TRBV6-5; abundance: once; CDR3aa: CASTRGQGVTYEQYF
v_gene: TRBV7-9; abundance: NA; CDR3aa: CATSLRAGGDNEQFF
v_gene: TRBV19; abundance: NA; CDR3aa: CASSPRGETQYF
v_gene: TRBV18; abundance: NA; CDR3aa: CASSPTGAANTEAFF
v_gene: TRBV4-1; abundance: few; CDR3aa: CASSQGGPMNTEAFF
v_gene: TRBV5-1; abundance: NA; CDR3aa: CASSFTGGPEYEQYF
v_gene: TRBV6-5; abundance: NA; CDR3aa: CASSPAWDGEGYF
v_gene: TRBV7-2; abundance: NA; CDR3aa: CASSSNLLRDRDQLAFF
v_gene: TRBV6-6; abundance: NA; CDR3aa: CASSSSGVSGNTIYF
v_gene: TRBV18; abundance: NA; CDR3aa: CASSPQGASSGNTIYF
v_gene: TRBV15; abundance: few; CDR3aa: CATSRGQGRNYGYTF
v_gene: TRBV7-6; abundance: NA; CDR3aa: CASSKLAGAVGGSSYEQYF
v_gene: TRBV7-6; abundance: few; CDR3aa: CASSLVRGGLGTNEKLFF
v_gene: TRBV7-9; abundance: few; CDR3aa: CASSLRDRDSGYTF
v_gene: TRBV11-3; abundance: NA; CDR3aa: CASSFGTGTEAFF
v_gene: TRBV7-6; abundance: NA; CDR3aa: CASSLHFTRQGGNTGELFF
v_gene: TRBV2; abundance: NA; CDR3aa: CASRPIAVTDTQYF
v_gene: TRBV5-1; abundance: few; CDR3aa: CASSLDVGGNTDTQYF
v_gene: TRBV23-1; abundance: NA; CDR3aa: CALYSNQPQHF
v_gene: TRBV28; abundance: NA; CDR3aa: CASSDLGQGGGNTIYF
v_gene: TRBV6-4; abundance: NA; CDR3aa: CASRLQGSYTEAFF
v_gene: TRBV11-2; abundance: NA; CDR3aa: CASSPGAVGWDTQYF
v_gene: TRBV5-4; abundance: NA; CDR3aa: CASSPPGSSTDTQYF
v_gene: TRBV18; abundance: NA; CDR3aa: CASSHSPEAFF
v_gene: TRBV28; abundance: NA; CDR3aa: CASSQPGGRPLGAFF
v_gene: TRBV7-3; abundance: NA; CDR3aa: CASSLRDRSSYNSPLHF
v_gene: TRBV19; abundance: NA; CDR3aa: CASSIGGGDTEAFF
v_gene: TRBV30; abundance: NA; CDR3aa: CAWSRDTRNGEQYF
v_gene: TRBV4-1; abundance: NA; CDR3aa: CASSGQGEAFF
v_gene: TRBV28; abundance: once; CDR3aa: CASSFLTLAGENTDTQYF
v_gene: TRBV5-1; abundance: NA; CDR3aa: CASSLEGSGSSQYF
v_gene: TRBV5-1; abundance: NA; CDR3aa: CASSLNRASVDTQYF
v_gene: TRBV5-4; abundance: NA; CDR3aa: CASSYDRQGEQYF
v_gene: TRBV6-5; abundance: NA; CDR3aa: CASRDNRGRGYTF
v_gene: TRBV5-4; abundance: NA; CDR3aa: CASSRKGGGSGQYF
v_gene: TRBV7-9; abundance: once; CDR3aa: CASSLGGGGTEAFF
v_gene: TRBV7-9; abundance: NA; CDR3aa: CASSLRNRNTEAFF
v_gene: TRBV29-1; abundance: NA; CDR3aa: CSVDLSSAYPYNEQFF
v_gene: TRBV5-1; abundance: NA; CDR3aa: CASSSRDSYYNSPLHF
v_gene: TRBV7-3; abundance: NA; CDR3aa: CASSLMGRAGELFF